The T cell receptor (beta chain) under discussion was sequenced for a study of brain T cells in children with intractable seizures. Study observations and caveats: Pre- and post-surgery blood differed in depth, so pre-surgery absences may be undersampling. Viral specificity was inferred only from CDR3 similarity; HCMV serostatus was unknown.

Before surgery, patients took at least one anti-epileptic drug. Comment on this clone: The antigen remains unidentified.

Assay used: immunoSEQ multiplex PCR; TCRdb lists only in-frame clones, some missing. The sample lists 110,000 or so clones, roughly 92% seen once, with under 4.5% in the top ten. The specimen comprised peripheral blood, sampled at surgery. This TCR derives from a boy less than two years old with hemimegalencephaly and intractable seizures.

The CDR3 sequence: CAWSLGGSYNEQFF. The CDR3 region has the DNA TGTGCCTGGAGTCTGGGGGGCTCCTACAATGAGCAGTTCTTC. V usage is TRBV30 and J usage is TRBJ2-1, with D tentatively TRBD2 (6 bases). Germline CDR1 and CDR2: GTSNPN and SVGIG (reference sequence). V lost 2 bases, J lost 0 bases, and 8 bases lay in between. This CDR3 is 14 amino acids long.